This T cell receptor beta chain was observed in a study of vaccination and CD4 T cells after COVID-19. As to this clonotype: Its antigen is undetermined.

The Oncomine TCR Beta short-read assay was applied to DNA of cultured CD4+ T cells. TCRdb processed the PCR reads anew with MiXCR; each CDR3 protein has one entry. The data hold more than 15,000 distinct CDR3 sequences, with approximately 50% observed a single time. Germline assignment: CDR1 LNHDA and CDR2 SQIVND (reference sequence). This CDR3 contains 15 residues. V was trimmed by 5 bases and J by 0 bases, leaving 11 bases between them. Treatment described: approximately nine-day PBMC culture with coronavirus spike peptide pools or control peptides (ViraFEST assay). With about 9 days of culture completed, CD4+ T cells were isolated by negative selection.

The specimen comprised cultured CD4+ T cells from blood, sampled after SARS-CoV-2 vaccination. The clonotype originates from a human donor with COVID-19. V is TRBV19 and J is TRBJ1-3, with D uncertain. This CDR3 reads CASSQGSSSGNTIYF. In DNA form, the CDR3 reads TGTGCCAGTAGTCAAGGGTCCTCCTCTGGAAACACCATATATTTT.